A single sample gave rise to the 25 T cell receptor beta chains below, sequenced in a study of OX40 agonist ivuxolimab in advanced cancers. The assay was immunoSEQ multiplex PCR, and TCRdb's table has in-frame clones only and misses some. The data hold 42,000 or so clones, with about 80% observed a single time. Sequencing used CD4+ or CD8+ T cells sorted from blood, obtained in a trial of the OX40 agonist ivuxolimab. The receptor source for this set is an adult with an advanced solid tumor such as melanoma, head and neck, liver or kidney cancer.

This chain connects TRBV11-2 to TRBJ2-7; TRBD1 aligns across 10 bases. CDR3 length equals 15 residues. The V and J ends lost 3 bases and 3 bases, in that order; junction bases with no gene match: 5. Germline CDR1 and CDR2: SGHAT and FQNNGV. The CDR3: CASSLTTGGFYEQYF. As DNA, the CDR3 is TGTGCCAGCAGCTTGACGACAGGGGGCTTCTACGAGCAGTACTTC.

Remarks on this clone: Other DNA variants within this sample encode the same CDR3. V usage is TRBV27 and J usage is TRBJ2-7; TRBD1 aligns across 11 bases. CDR1 is MNHEY, CDR2 SMNVEV, per germline (reference sequence). This CDR3 is built from 14 residues. Trimming at V came to 5 bases and at J to 3 bases, leaving 3 bases not matched to a gene. CDR3 region: CASSAGTGGYEQYF. The CDR3 nucleotides read TGTGCCAGCAGTGCCGGGACAGGGGGCTACGAGCAGTACTTC.

The chain recombines TRBV27 with TRBJ2-1, with D perhaps matching TRBD1 (6 bases). CDR3 size: 14 residues. The germline gives CDR1 MNHEY, CDR2 SMNVEV (reference sequence). With 5 bases removed from V and 14 bases from J, the gap between germline ends came to 22 bases. CDR3 sequence reads: CASSIIGSGTLEFF. CDR3 coding DNA: TGTGCCAGCAGTATTATAGGGTCCGGGACATTAGAGTTCTTC.

This clone is labeled as medium-sized. The chain combines TRBV7-9 with TRBJ2-2, with 9 positions matching TRBD2. Germline V lookup: CDR1 SEHNR, CDR2 FQNEAQ (reference sequence). The CDR3 is made up of 16 amino acids. Trimming at V came to 4 bases and at J to 4 bases, leaving 7 bases not matched to a gene. The CDR3 sequence is CASSSAGGPATGELFF. Written as DNA, the CDR3 is TGTGCCAGCAGCTCCGCGGGGGGGCCCGCCACCGGGGAGCTGTTTTTT.

This clone appeared a single time. The V and J genes are TRBV9 and TRBJ2-5; a possible D gene is TRBD2 (7 bases). With 3 bases removed from V and 4 bases from J, the gap between germline ends came to 16 bases. In germline, CDR1 is SGDLS, CDR2 YYNGEE. The CDR3 spans 15 residues. CDR3 bases: TGTGCCAGCAGCGGGGGGGGCGGGTCCGGAGAGACCCAGTACTTC. Translating gives CASSGGGGSGETQYF.

CDR3 in DNA: TGCAGCGGGGTTTCAGGGGTTACCTACGAGCAGTACTTC. This codes for CSGVSGVTYEQYF. The V gene is TRBV29-1, the J gene TRBJ2-7, with a possible D match to TRBD1 (6 bases). Trimming removed 7 bases at V and 2 bases at J, with 15 bases between. CDR3 length: 13 residues. Looked up from germline, CDR1 is SQVTM and CDR2 is ANQGSEA.

The chain has TRBV6-5 and TRBJ2-1; TRBD2 agrees at 16 bases. V was clipped by 4 bases and J by 4 bases; unmatched bases: 1. CDR1 is MNHEY, CDR2 SVGAGI, per germline. The CDR3 contains 16 residues. CDR3 amino acids: CASSSGLAGGYNEQFF. The CDR3 region has the DNA TGTGCCAGCAGTTCGGGACTAGCGGGGGGGTACAATGAGCAGTTCTTC.

The chain joins TRBV27 to TRBJ1-2; D may be TRBD1 (5 bases). CDR1 and CDR2 (germline): MNHEY, SMNVEV (reference sequence). There are 13 residues in the CDR3. V lost 5 bases to trimming and J lost 2 bases, with 9 bases between them. CDR3 in amino acids: CASSLGTNYGYTF. CDR3 coding DNA: TGTGCCAGCAGTCTAGGGACCAACTATGGCTACACCTTC.

The V gene is TRBV6-6, the J gene TRBJ2-1; 8 bases line up with TRBD2. Germline loops: CDR1 MNHNY, CDR2 SVGAGI (reference sequence). The ends lost 5 bases at V and 3 bases at J; junction bases unmatched: 6. The CDR3 length is 15 residues. The CDR3 bases are TGTGCCAGCAGTCCCGAGCGGGGGTACTACAATGAGCAGTTCTTC. Its translation: CASSPERGYYNEQFF.

The rearrangement uses TRBV7-9 and TRBJ2-3, with 8 bases that match TRBD1. This CDR3 is 17 amino acids long. Germline loops: CDR1 SEHNR, CDR2 FQNEAQ (reference sequence). The J segment lost 4 bases and the V segment lost 4 bases, leaving 13 bases of the junction unmatched. CDR3 residues: CASSYLNDRGRSDTQYF. The CDR3 DNA follows: TGTGCCAGCAGCTACCTAAACGACAGGGGAAGGTCAGATACGCAGTATTTT.

V usage is TRBV13 and J usage is TRBJ1-2, with a possible D match to TRBD1 (5 bases). V was pared by 5 bases and J by 8 bases, with 12 bases between. There are 12 residues in the CDR3. The germline CDR1 and CDR2 sequences are PRHDT and FYEKMQ (reference sequence). Here the CDR3 DNA reads TGTGCCAGCAGCGGAGGGACGGTGGGCTACACCTTC. Translated: CASSGGTVGYTF.

This chain links TRBV10-3 with TRBJ2-3; 8 bases line up with TRBD1. CDR3 length equals 17 residues. The germline V gene has CDR1 ENHRY and CDR2 SYGVKD. V dropped 2 bases and J dropped 0; count of bases not matched to a gene: 7. CDR3 bases: TGTGCCATCAGTGAGGCGGGACAGGTAACTAGCACAGATACGCAGTATTTT. Its translation: CAISEAGQVTSTDTQYF.

This clone was seen once. The chain combines TRBV28 with TRBJ2-5; 13 bases fit TRBD2. This CDR3 comprises 14 residues. Trimming removed 5 bases from V and 5 bases from J; junction bases left unmatched: 2. Germline CDR1 and CDR2: MDHEN and SYDVKM. The DNA for the CDR3 is TGTGCCAGCAGTCCGACTAGCGGGAGGGAGACCCAGTACTTC. Translating gives CASSPTSGRETQYF.

The chain recombines TRBV19 with TRBJ1-2; no definite D call. CDR3 length equals 13 residues. V gave up 6 bases and J gave up 4 bases, with 12 bases separating them. CDR1 and CDR2 from the germline V gene are LNHDA and SQIVND (reference sequence). The CDR3 loop is CASRRGLVYGYTF. CDR3 in DNA: TGTGCCAGTAGACGGGGATTGGTCTATGGCTACACCTTC. The full variable domain, in which reference TRBV19 and TRBJ1-2 provide the parts outside the CDR3, is DGGITQSPKYLFRKEGQNVTLSCEQNLNHDAMYWYRQDPGQGLRLIYYSQIVNDFQKGDIAEGYSVSREKKESFPLTVTSAQKNPTAFYLCASRRGLVYGYTFGSGTRLTVV.

The chain's CDR3 is CASSQEQSSYNEQFF. CDR3 nucleotide sequence: TGCGCCAGCAGCCAAGAACAGAGCTCCTACAATGAGCAGTTCTTC. The V call is TRBV4-1, the J call TRBJ2-1; no clear D. The germline CDR1 and CDR2 sequences are MGHRA and YSYEKL. This CDR3 is built from 15 residues. The germline V and J ends were trimmed by 0 bases and 0 bases, with 6 bases remaining between them.

This chain connects TRBV11-2 to TRBJ2-3; D is unclear. This CDR3 comprises 15 residues. Germline values: CDR1 SGHAT, CDR2 FQNNGV. V was pared by 1 base and J by 0 bases, with 8 bases between. The DNA for the CDR3 is TGTGCCAGCAGCTTAGGGTACTCAAGCACAGATACGCAGTATTTT. It encodes CASSLGYSSTDTQYF.

The chain couples TRBV7-3 to TRBJ2-1; 8 bases are a match to TRBD2. Trimming cost V 2 bases and J 3 bases; bases outside gene matches: 9. The CDR3 runs to 17 residues. Germline V gene sequence: CDR1 SGHTA, CDR2 FQGTGA. In nucleotides, the CDR3 is TGTGCCAGCAGCTTAGCGGGGGGCCAACCCCTCTACAATGAGCAGTTCTTC. Translation: CASSLAGGQPLYNEQFF. The entire variable domain, with the rest obtained from reference TRBV7-3 and TRBJ2-1, is as follows: GAGVSQTPSNKVTEKGKYVELRCDPISGHTALYWYRQSLGQGPEFLIYFQGTGAADDSGLPNDRFFAVRPEGSVSTLKIQRTERGDSAVYLCASSLAGGQPLYNEQFFGPGTRLTVL.

The rearrangement links TRBV9 to TRBJ2-2; 9 bases agree with TRBD1. The V segment lost 2 bases and the J segment 4 bases; nucleotides outside the gene matches: 3. The CDR3 is 15 residues long. The germline CDR1 and CDR2 sequences are SGDLS and YYNGEE. The CDR3 loop reads CASSVTGGSTGELFF. The DNA for the CDR3 is TGTGCCAGCAGCGTGACAGGGGGTAGCACCGGGGAGCTGTTTTTT.

As DNA, the CDR3 is TGTGCCAGCAGCGCGGGACATTCTAACGAGCAGTACTTC. Translating gives CASSAGHSNEQYF. The V and J genes are TRBV7-8 and TRBJ2-7; D is perhaps TRBD1 or TRBD2 (6 bases each). The CDR3 runs to 13 residues. CDR1 and CDR2 from the germline V gene are SGHVS and FQNEAQ. Trimming took off 5 bases at V and 5 bases at J, with 13 bases between the two ends.

The chain recombines TRBV7-8 with TRBJ2-5, with D possibly TRBD1 on 6 matching bases. CDR3 size: 17 residues. Trimming took off 0 bases at V and 1 base at J, with 15 bases between the two ends. Germline CDR1 reads SGHVS; CDR2 reads FQNEAQ. The CDR3 DNA follows: TGTGCCAGCAGCTTAGCCCCGCCAGGGGCCTTCCAAGAGACCCAGTACTTC. It translates to CASSLAPPGAFQETQYF.

V usage is TRBV7-3 and J usage is TRBJ2-1; the D is unclear. The CDR3 runs 14 residues. Germline CDR1 reads SGHTA; CDR2 reads FQGTGA. With 6 bases removed from V and 2 bases from J, the gap between germline ends came to 11 bases. The CDR3 protein is CASRKDGPYNEQFF. In nucleotides, the CDR3 is TGTGCCAGCAGGAAGGACGGTCCCTACAATGAGCAGTTCTTC. The whole variable domain, remainder taken from reference TRBV7-3 and TRBJ2-1, is GAGVSQTPSNKVTEKGKYVELRCDPISGHTALYWYRQSLGQGPEFLIYFQGTGAADDSGLPNDRFFAVRPEGSVSTLKIQRTERGDSAVYLCASRKDGPYNEQFFGPGTRLTVL.

The rearrangement links TRBV4-2 to TRBJ2-5; 8 bases agree with TRBD1. The J segment lost 1 base and the V segment lost 3 bases, leaving 4 bases of the junction unmatched. There are 15 residues in the CDR3. CDR1 LGHNA and CDR2 YNFKEQ come from the germline V gene. CDR3 protein: CASSHLGQGQETQYF. The CDR3 nucleotides are TGTGCCAGCAGCCACTTAGGACAGGGCCAAGAGACCCAGTACTTC.

This clone appeared a few times. V and J are TRBV7-9 and TRBJ1-1; no clear D gene. V lost 1 base, J lost 7 bases, and 7 bases lay in between. Germline V gene lookup returns CDR1 SEHNR and CDR2 FQNEAQ (reference sequence). This CDR3 region has 12 residues. The CDR3 protein is CASSLGFGEAFF. The CDR3 bases are TGTGCCAGCAGCTTAGGGTTTGGTGAAGCTTTCTTT.

The chain carries TRBV28 and TRBJ2-7; D not resolved. There are 14 residues in the CDR3. The V gene's germline CDR1 is MDHEN and CDR2 SYDVKM. Trimming shortened V by 2 bases and J by 0 bases, and 8 bases separated the two germline ends. The chain's CDR3 is CASSLTVNSYEQYF. Written as DNA, the CDR3 is TGTGCCAGCAGTTTAACGGTTAACTCCTACGAGCAGTACTTC. The complete variable domain, with remaining parts taken from reference TRBV28 and TRBJ2-7, reads DVKVTQSSRYLVKRTGEKVFLECVQDMDHENMFWYRQDPGLGLRLIYFSYDVKMKEKGDIPEGYSVSREKKERFSLILESASTNQTSMYLCASSLTVNSYEQYFGPGTRLTVT.

This chain uses TRBV28 with TRBJ1-4, with D perhaps TRBD1 (6 bases). The CDR3 length is 15 residues. The V gene's germline CDR1 is MDHEN and CDR2 SYDVKM. Trimming stripped 6 bases from V and 8 bases from J, with 19 bases between. The CDR3 region has the DNA TGTGCCAGCAGAGTGAGTACAGGGTATCAAGAAAAACTGTTTTTT. It yields the protein CASRVSTGYQEKLFF.